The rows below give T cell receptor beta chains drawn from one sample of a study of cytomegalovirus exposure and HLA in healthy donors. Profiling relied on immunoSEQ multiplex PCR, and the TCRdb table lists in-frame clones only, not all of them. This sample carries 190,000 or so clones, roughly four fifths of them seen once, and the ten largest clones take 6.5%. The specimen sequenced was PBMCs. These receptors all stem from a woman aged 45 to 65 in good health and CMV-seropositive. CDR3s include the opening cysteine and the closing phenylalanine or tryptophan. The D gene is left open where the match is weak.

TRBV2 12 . CASMRDLYGYTF
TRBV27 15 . CASSLSRQAQETQYF
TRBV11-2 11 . CASSLPGEQYF
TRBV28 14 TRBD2 CASSQRGVTGELFF
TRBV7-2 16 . CASSTGTGWGSDTQYF
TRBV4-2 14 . CASSQGNPNQPQHF
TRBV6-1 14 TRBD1 CASSDGTAGNTIYF
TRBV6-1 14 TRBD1 CASSSPGTGSEQYF
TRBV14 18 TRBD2 CASSRGLAGDLSYNEQFF
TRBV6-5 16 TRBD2 CASSSLAGGPYNEQFF
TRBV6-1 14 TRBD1 CASSEYDRGVGYTF
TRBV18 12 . CASSSITRSYTF
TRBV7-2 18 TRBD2 CASSSSPGTSGYTYEQYF
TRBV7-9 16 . CASSLGEVTGSDTQYF
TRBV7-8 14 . CASSPGVMNTEAFF
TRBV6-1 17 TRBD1 CASSELGKTGRKEKLFF
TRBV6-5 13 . CASSYSRSYEQYF
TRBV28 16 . CASNSPVQGNTGELFF
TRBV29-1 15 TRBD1 CSVTGGLATNEKLFF
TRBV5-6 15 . CASSRKSRVGYGYTF
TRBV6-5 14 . CASSDEEGPQPQHF
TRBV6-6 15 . CASSPRGGTMTEAFF
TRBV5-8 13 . CASSLMTIYGYTF
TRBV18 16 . CASSPGEGFLNTEAFF
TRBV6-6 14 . CASSTRLEYNEQFF
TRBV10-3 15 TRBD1 CATTGQGSGGNTIYF
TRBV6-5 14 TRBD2 CASSASGTNYEQYF
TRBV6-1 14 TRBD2 CASSEGSAGDEQYF
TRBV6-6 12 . CASSPSSYEQYF
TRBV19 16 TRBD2 CASSPRVSGRGDTQYF
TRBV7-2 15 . CASRDRRGKNTEAFF
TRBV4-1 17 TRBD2 CASSQEGLGLAAKVQYF
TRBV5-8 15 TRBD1 CASSPWTGLPYEQYF
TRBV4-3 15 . CASSQDQGLSYEQYF
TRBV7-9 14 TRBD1 CASSLGTVPETQYF
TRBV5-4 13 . CASSLRGAVEQFF
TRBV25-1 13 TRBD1 CASSETGVYEQYF
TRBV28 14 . CASSFVRRRETQYF
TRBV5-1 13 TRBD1 CASRWDRDQPQHF